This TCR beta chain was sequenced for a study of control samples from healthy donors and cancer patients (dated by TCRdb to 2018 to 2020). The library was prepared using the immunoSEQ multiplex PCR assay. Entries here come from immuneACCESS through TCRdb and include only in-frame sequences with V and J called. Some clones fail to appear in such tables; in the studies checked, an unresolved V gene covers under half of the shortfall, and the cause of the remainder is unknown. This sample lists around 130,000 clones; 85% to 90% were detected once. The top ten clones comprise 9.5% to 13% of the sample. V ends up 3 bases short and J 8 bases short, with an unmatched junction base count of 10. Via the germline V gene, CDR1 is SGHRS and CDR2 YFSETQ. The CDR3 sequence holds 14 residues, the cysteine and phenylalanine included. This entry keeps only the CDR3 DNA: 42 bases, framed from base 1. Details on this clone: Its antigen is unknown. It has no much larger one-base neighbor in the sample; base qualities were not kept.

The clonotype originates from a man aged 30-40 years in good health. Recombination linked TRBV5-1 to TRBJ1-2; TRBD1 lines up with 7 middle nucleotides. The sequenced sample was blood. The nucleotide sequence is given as TGCGCCAGCAGCTCCACAGGGGAGGTGCGGGGCTACACCTTC. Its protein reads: CASSSTGEVRGYTF. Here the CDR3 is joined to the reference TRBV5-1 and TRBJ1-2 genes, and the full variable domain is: KAGVTQTPRYLIKTRGQQVTLSCSPISGHRSVSWYQQTPGQGLQFLFEYFSETQRNKGNFPGRFSGRQFSNSRSEMNVSTLELGDSALYLCASSSTGEVRGYTFGSGTRLTVV.